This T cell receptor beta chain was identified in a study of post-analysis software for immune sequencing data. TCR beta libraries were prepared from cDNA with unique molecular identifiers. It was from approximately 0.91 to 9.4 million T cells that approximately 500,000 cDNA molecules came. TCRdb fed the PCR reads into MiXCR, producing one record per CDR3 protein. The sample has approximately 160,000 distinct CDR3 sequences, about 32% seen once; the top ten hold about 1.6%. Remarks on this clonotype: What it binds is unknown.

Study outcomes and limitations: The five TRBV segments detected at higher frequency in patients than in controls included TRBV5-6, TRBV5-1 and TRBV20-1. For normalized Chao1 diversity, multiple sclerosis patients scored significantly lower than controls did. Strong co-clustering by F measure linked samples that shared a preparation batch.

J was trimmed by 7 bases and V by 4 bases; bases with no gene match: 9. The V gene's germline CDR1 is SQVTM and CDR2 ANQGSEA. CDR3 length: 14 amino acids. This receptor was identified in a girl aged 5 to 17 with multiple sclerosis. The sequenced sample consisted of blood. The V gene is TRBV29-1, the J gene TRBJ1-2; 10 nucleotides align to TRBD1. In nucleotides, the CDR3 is TGCAGCGTTGGGTCCCCGGGACAGGGGTTTGGCTACACCTTC. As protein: CSVGSPGQGFGYTF.